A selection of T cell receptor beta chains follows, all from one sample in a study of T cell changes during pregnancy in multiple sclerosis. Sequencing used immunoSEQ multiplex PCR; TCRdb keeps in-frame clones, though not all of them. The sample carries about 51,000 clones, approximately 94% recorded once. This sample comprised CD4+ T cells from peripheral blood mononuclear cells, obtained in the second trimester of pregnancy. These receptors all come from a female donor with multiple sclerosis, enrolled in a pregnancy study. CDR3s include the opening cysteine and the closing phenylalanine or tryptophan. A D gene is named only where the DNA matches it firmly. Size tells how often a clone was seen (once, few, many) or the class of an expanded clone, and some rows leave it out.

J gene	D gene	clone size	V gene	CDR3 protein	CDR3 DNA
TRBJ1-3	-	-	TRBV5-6	CASRLGRLAGNTIYF	TGTGCCAGCAGGTTGGGCCGACTGGCGGGAAACACCATATATTTT
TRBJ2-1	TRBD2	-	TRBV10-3	CAISDTSGGKRNEQFF	TGTGCCATCAGTGATACTAGCGGGGGGAAAAGAAATGAGCAGTTCTTC
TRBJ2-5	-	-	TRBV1	CTSSQGWAGGEMGVFQETQYF	TGCACCAGCAGCCAAGGTTGGGCAGGGGGCGAGATGGGAGTATTCCAAGAGACCCAGTACTTC
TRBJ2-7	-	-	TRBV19	CASSIQGGPQYF	TGTGCCAGTAGTATTCAGGGGGGACCGCAGTACTTC
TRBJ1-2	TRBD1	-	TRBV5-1	CASSVQPTGRYGYTF	TGCGCCAGCAGCGTCCAGCCGACAGGGCGCTATGGCTACACCTTC
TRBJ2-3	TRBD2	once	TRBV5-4	CASSPGASGGAWADTQYF	TGTGCCAGCAGCCCCGGAGCTAGCGGGGGGGCCTGGGCAGATACGCAGTATTTT
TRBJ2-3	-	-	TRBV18	CASSQGPSSTDTQYF	TGTGCCAGCTCCCAGGGGCCGTCTAGCACAGATACGCAGTATTTT
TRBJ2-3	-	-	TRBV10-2	CASSRNRVDTQYF	TGCGCCAGCAGTCGTAACAGGGTAGATACGCAGTATTTT
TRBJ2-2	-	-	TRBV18	CASSPYEVTGTGELFF	TGTGCCAGCTCACCATATGAGGTTACGGGCACCGGGGAGCTGTTTTTT
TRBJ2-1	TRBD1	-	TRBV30	CAWSHGDRDDQIEQFF	TGTGCCTGGAGTCACGGGGACAGGGATGACCAGATTGAGCAGTTCTTC
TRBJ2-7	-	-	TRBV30	CGVSYEQYF	TGTGGCGTTTCCTACGAGCAGTACTTC
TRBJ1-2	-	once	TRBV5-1	CASSSRGDYTF	TGCGCCAGCAGCTCGCGGGGGGACTACACCTTC
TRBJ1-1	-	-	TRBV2	CASSLRRGTEAFF	TGTGCCAGCAGCCTCAGGAGGGGCACTGAAGCTTTCTTT
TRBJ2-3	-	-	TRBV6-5	CASSYGLPNTDTQYF	TGTGCCAGCAGTTACGGACTACCGAACACAGATACGCAGTATTTT
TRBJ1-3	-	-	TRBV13	CASSLGPGGENTIYF	TGTGCCAGCAGCTTAGGGCCGGGGGGTGAAAACACCATATATTTT
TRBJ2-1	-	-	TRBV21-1	CASSKKTGGQGALRFYNEQFF	TGTGCCAGCAGCAAAAAAACCGGGGGACAGGGGGCTCTCCGATTCTACAATGAGCAGTTCTTC
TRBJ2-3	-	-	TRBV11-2	CASSLDLPLTQYF	TGTGCCAGCAGCTTAGATCTCCCCCTTACGCAGTATTTT
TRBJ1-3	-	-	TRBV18	CASSPQRVERNTIYF	TGTGCCAGCTCACCACAGAGGGTTGAGAGAAACACCATATATTTT
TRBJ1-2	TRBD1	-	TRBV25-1	CASSEQRDRGLVGYTF	TGTGCCAGCAGTGAACAGAGGGACAGGGGGCTAGTTGGCTACACCTTC
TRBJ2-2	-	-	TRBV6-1	CASSARDTGELFF	TGTGCCAGCAGTGCCCGGGACACCGGGGAGCTGTTTTTT
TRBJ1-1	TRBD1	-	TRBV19	CASSTHRGSAEAFF	TGTGCCAGTAGTACACACAGGGGCTCGGCTGAAGCTTTCTTT
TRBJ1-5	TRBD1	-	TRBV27	CASSRLGQGELYQPQHF	TGTGCCAGCAGTCGCCTCGGACAGGGGGAACTCTATCAGCCCCAGCATTTT
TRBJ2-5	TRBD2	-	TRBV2	CASSERFWASGGAGYQETQYF	TGTGCCAGCAGTGAAAGGTTTTGGGCTAGCGGGGGGGCGGGGTACCAAGAGACCCAGTACTTC
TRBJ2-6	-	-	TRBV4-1	CASSQAGRLRAGANVLTF	TGCGCCAGCAGCCAAGCAGGCAGGTTGCGGGCTGGGGCCAACGTCCTGACTTTC
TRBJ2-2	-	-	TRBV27	CASSPSGSWYGELFF	TGTGCCAGCAGTCCTTCGGGTAGTTGGTACGGGGAGCTGTTTTTT
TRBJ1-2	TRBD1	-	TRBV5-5	CASSYLDRTYGYTF	TGTGCCAGCAGCTACTTGGACAGGACCTATGGCTACACCTTC
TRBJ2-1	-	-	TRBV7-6	CASSLQGQSSYNEQFF	TGTGCCAGCAGCCTCCAGGGTCAAAGCTCCTACAATGAGCAGTTCTTC
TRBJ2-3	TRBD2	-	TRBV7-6	CASSRTSGGRGTDTQYF	TGTGCCAGCAGCCGGACTAGCGGGGGCCGGGGCACAGATACGCAGTATTTT
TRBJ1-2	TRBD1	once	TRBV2	CASNKGTGGYGYTF	TGTGCCAGCAACAAAGGGACAGGGGGCTATGGCTACACCTTC
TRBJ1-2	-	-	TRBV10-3	CAISEDSPGEGYTF	TGTGCCATCAGTGAGGATTCCCCAGGGGAAGGCTACACCTTC
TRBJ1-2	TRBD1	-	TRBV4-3	CASSQEQGPGYGYTF	TGCGCCAGCAGCCAAGAACAGGGGCCCGGCTATGGCTACACCTTC
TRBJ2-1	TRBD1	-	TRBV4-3	CASSQEPTGSHEQFF	TGCGCCAGCAGCCAGGAACCGACAGGGTCCCATGAGCAGTTCTTC
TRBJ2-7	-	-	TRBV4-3	CASSQDRRGGYEQYF	TGCGCCAGCAGCCAAGATAGGAGGGGGGGCTACGAGCAGTACTTC
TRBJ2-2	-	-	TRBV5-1	CASSLVARPNTGELFF	TGCGCCAGCAGCTTGGTGGCCAGGCCGAACACCGGGGAGCTGTTTTTT
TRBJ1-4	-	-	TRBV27	CASSLFGLTGEKLFF	TGTGCCAGCAGTTTATTCGGACTTACTGGGGAAAAACTGTTTTTT
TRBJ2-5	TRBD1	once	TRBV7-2	CASSLVTGLETQYF	TGTGCCAGCAGCTTAGTGACAGGGTTGGAGACCCAGTACTTC
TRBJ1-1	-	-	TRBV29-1	CSGIQGATGRTEAFF	TGCAGCGGGATACAAGGCGCGACGGGTAGAACTGAAGCTTTCTTT